These 31 T cell receptor beta chains came from one sample sequenced in a study of blood T cell repertoires in COVID-19. Sequencing used immunoSEQ multiplex PCR; TCRdb keeps in-frame clones, though not all of them. Of tens of thousands of clones listed, around 86% are singletons. The sample taken for sequencing was peripheral blood. These receptors all come from a man between 65 and 80 years old with acute or convalescent COVID-19.

The J gene is TRBJ2-5, the V gene TRBV5-4, with 9 nucleotides matching TRBD2. The CDR3 has 15 amino acids. Germline V lookup: CDR1 SGHNT, CDR2 YYREEE (reference sequence). The V segment lost 1 base and the J segment 5 bases; nucleotides outside the gene matches: 6. In DNA, the CDR3 is TGTGCCAGCAGCTTGATTAGCGGGAGTAGGGAGACCCAGTACTTC. Translated, it gives CASSLISGSRETQYF. Full variable domain (missing parts from reference TRBV5-4 and TRBJ2-5): ETGVTQSPTHLIKTRGQQVTLRCSSQSGHNTVSWYQQALGQGPQFIFQYYREEENGRGNFPPRFSGLQFPNYSSELNVNALELDDSALYLCASSLISGSRETQYFGPGTRLLVL.

V and J are TRBV6-5 and TRBJ2-1; D perhaps matches TRBD2 (5 bases). V dropped 4 bases and J dropped 3 bases, with 7 bases sitting between them. Germline CDR1 MNHEY, CDR2 SVGAGI. This CDR3 contains 13 residues. The CDR3 loop reads CASSSGIYNEQFF. The CDR3 nucleotides read TGTGCCAGCAGTTCCGGGATCTACAATGAGCAGTTCTTC.

The chain uses TRBV7-8 and TRBJ2-5; 10 bases match TRBD2. Germline CDR1 and CDR2: SGHVS and FQNEAQ. The CDR3 runs 18 residues. V shed 4 bases and J 5 bases; nucleotides not matched to a gene: 16. The CDR3: CASSSERGLAGVKETQYF. As DNA, the CDR3 is TGTGCCAGCAGCTCCGAGAGGGGGCTAGCGGGAGTTAAGGAGACCCAGTACTTC.

This clone was seen a single time. The rearrangement joins TRBV5-6 to TRBJ1-1; D uncertain. V lost 4 bases to trimming and J lost 0 bases, with 13 bases between them. Germline-derived CDR1 and CDR2 are SGHDT and YYEEEE. CDR3 length equals 15 residues. DNA of the CDR3: TGTGCCAGCAGCCACCCCCCGGGGTTGAACACTGAAGCTTTCTTT. It codes for CASSHPPGLNTEAFF. Supplemented by reference TRBV5-6 and TRBJ1-1, the full variable domain reads DAGVTQSPTHLIKTRGQQVTLRCSPKSGHDTVSWYQQALGQGPQFIFQYYEEEERQRGNFPDRFSGHQFPNYSSELNVNALLLGDSALYLCASSHPPGLNTEAFFGQGTRLTVV.

This chain uses TRBV6-5 with TRBJ1-3; unclear D gene. Deletions cut 0 bases from V and 0 bases from J, with 6 bases between. From germline, CDR1 is MNHEY and CDR2 SVGAGI. This CDR3 comprises 15 residues. The chain's CDR3 is CASSYSDNSGNTIYF. Written as DNA, the CDR3 is TGTGCCAGCAGTTACTCAGACAACTCTGGAAACACCATATATTTT.

This chain's CDR3 is CASSLRGPPYEQYF. The CDR3 coding sequence is TGCGCCAGCAGCTTGCGCGGGCCCCCCTACGAGCAGTACTTC. V gene TRBV5-1 combines with J gene TRBJ2-7; possibly TRBD2 for D (5 bases). Looked up from germline, CDR1 is SGHRS and CDR2 is YFSETQ. V lost 1 base, J lost 2 bases, and 10 bases lay in between. This CDR3 has 14 amino acids. Together with reference TRBV5-1 and TRBJ2-7, the CDR3 gives the full variable domain: KAGVTQTPRYLIKTRGQQVTLSCSPISGHRSVSWYQQTPGQGLQFLFEYFSETQRNKGNFPGRFSGRQFSNSRSEMNVSTLELGDSALYLCASSLRGPPYEQYFGPGTRLTVT.

This clone was seen a handful of times. The chain recombines TRBV4-3 with TRBJ2-3; D is possibly TRBD2 (6 bases). Germline-derived CDR1 and CDR2 are LGHNA and YSLEER. The CDR3 spans 17 residues. V was shortened by 8 bases and J by 1 base, with 22 bases between the two germline ends. In nucleotides, the CDR3 is TGCGCCAGCTCCACCGACCTACTAGCAATGGGCACAGATACGCAGTATTTT. Encoded protein: CASSTDLLAMGTDTQYF.

This clone came up a few times. The chain employs TRBV4-1 and TRBJ1-1, with D uncertain. CDR3 length equals 15 residues. Trimming took off 4 bases at V and 3 bases at J, with 15 bases between the two ends. CDR1 is MGHRA and CDR2 is YSYEKL in the germline V gene. In nucleotides, the CDR3 is TGCGCCAGCAGCCCTTCGCTAGCTAGGGACACTGAAGCTTTCTTT. Residues: CASSPSLARDTEAFF.

The gene calls are TRBV14 and TRBJ2-3; a weak D match, TRBD2 (6 bases). The V gene lost 7 bases and the J gene lost 3 bases, with 11 bases spanning the gap. The CDR3 length is 13 residues. Germline lookup yields CDR1 SGHDN and CDR2 FVKESK. The CDR3 reads CASKTGGTDTQYF. CDR3 bases: TGTGCCAGCAAAACCGGAGGGACAGATACGCAGTATTTT.

This rearrangement joins TRBV3-1 (or the pseudogene TRBV3-2) to TRBJ2-3, with 10 bases matching TRBD2. Trimming took 4 bases from V and 3 from J; bases not matched to a gene: 4. This CDR3 has 15 amino acids. CDR1 and CDR2 (germline): LGHDT, YNNKEL (reference sequence). CDR3 coding DNA: TGTGCCAGCAGCCCCCCTAGCGGGAGAACAGATACGCAGTATTTT. Its protein product is CASSPPSGRTDTQYF.

The rearrangement joins TRBV27 to TRBJ1-2; tentative D call: TRBD1 (6 bases). The CDR3 runs to 14 residues. The germline V and J ends were trimmed by 6 bases and 2 bases, with 13 bases remaining between them. From germline, CDR1 is MNHEY and CDR2 SMNVEV (reference sequence). Here the CDR3 DNA reads TGTGCCAGCAGCCCACGACAGGTGAACTATGGCTACACCTTC. Protein: CASSPRQVNYGYTF.

The chain is built from TRBV5-5 and TRBJ2-7, with TRBD1 matching over 7 bases. CDR1 is SGHKS, CDR2 YYEKEE, per germline (reference sequence). The CDR3 spans 14 residues. V was pared by 3 bases and J by 6 bases, with 9 bases of the junction left unmatched. CDR3 sequence: CASSYYRGLGEQYV. The CDR3 DNA is TGTGCCAGCAGCTACTACAGGGGTCTGGGCGAGCAGTACGTC.

The chain has TRBV2 and TRBJ1-4, with 9 bases that match TRBD1. The germline V gene has CDR1 SNHLY and CDR2 FYNNEI. After removal of 6 bases from V and 4 bases from J, the junction contained 6 bases not matched to a gene. The CDR3 has 15 residues. The DNA of the CDR3 is TGTGCCAGCAGAGTCCGGGACAGGGTTAATGAAAAACTGTTTTTT. Protein product: CASRVRDRVNEKLFF.

The chain links TRBV6-4 to TRBJ2-1, with a tentative D call TRBD2 (6 bases). Germline loops: CDR1 MRHNA, CDR2 SNTAGT. Trimming stripped 3 bases from V and 3 bases from J, with 15 bases between. The CDR3 runs to 16 residues. The CDR3 sequence is CASSEGYGSLYNEQFF. In DNA, the CDR3 is TGTGCCAGCAGTGAGGGCTACGGGAGTCTCTACAATGAGCAGTTCTTC.

This clone was observed a handful of times. This chain links TRBV5-4 with TRBJ2-3, with TRBD2 as a possible D gene (5 bases). CDR1 and CDR2 from the germline V gene are SGHNT and YYREEE (reference sequence). V dropped 0 bases and J dropped 6 bases, with 8 bases sitting between them. The CDR3 length is 13 residues. The CDR3 sequence: CASSLGESDTQYF. CDR3 nucleotide sequence: TGTGCCAGCAGCTTGGGGGAGTCCGATACGCAGTATTTT.

CDR3 in amino acids: CASSFFVPPGGTQYF. The CDR3 bases are TGTGCCAGCAGCTTCTTCGTTCCTCCCGGGGGTACGCAGTATTTT. The rearrangement joins TRBV5-4 to TRBJ2-3; possibly TRBD2 for D (6 bases). Trimming took off 2 bases at V and 8 bases at J, with 18 bases between the two ends. This CDR3 is built from 15 residues. CDR1 is SGHNT and CDR2 is YYREEE in the germline V gene (reference sequence). The full variable domain, completed using reference TRBV5-4 and TRBJ2-3, is ETGVTQSPTHLIKTRGQQVTLRCSSQSGHNTVSWYQQALGQGPQFIFQYYREEENGRGNFPPRFSGLQFPNYSSELNVNALELDDSALYLCASSFFVPPGGTQYFGPGTRLTVL.

The chain combines TRBV6-2 or TRBV6-3 with TRBJ2-3; 8 positions agree with TRBD2. Germline V gene data show CDR1 as MNHEY and CDR2 as SVGEGT. This CDR3 region has 17 residues. J lost 2 bases, V lost 6 bases, and 13 bases had no gene match. CDR3 protein: CASSTAFGLAYTDTQYF. CDR3 nucleotide sequence: TGTGCCAGCAGCACCGCGTTTGGACTAGCTTACACAGATACGCAGTATTTT.

V and J are TRBV7-5 and TRBJ1-3; the D call TRBD1 from the table was never checked on the DNA. TRBV7-5 is a pseudogene. CDR3 length: 16 residues. CDR3 residues: CARSLGRASSGNTIYF. DNA for the CDR3: TGTGCCAGAAGCTTAGGCAGGGCCAGCTCTGGAAACACCATATATTTT.

The chain employs TRBV4-1 and TRBJ2-3; 14 bases agree with TRBD2. Germline CDR1 is MGHRA and CDR2 is YSYEKL. This CDR3 comprises 18 residues. The junction had 5 bases not matched to a gene; V was cut back by 1 base and J by 2 bases. The DNA for the CDR3 is TGCGCCAGCAGCCAAGGGACTAGCGGGAGGTACTTCACAGATACGCAGTATTTT. This codes for CASSQGTSGRYFTDTQYF.

This clone was observed a single time. This chain connects TRBV7-9 to TRBJ1-6; no definite D call. Germline V gene sequence: CDR1 SEHNR, CDR2 FQNEAQ (reference sequence). The CDR3 contains 13 residues. Trimming took 5 bases from V and 10 from J, leaving 12 bases between them. The CDR3 DNA reads as TGTGCCAGCAGCGAGGTAATTCGCTCACCCCTCCACTTT. Protein product: CASSEVIRSPLHF.

The gene calls are TRBV3-1 (or the pseudogene TRBV3-2) and TRBJ1-3; no definite D call. Germline V CDR1 and CDR2: LGHDT, YNNKEL (reference sequence). CDR3 size: 15 residues. V lost 3 bases and J lost 0, with 9 bases in between. The CDR3 is CASSHGRGSGNTIYF. The CDR3 DNA follows: TGTGCCAGCAGCCACGGGCGGGGCTCTGGAAACACCATATATTTT.

This chain joins TRBV2 and TRBJ1-1; a possible D gene is TRBD1 (5 bases). CDR3 size: 12 residues. The V gene lost 6 bases and the J gene lost 7 bases, with 12 bases spanning the gap. CDR1 and CDR2 (germline): SNHLY, FYNNEI. DNA of the CDR3: TGTGCCAGCAGCCTCCGGAGGGGTGAAGCTTTCTTT. This encodes CASSLRRGEAFF.

The genes are TRBV5-1 and TRBJ1-1; D uncertain. The germline V gene encodes CDR1 SGHRS and CDR2 YFSETQ. The CDR3 loop spans 12 amino acids. V was trimmed by 10 bases and J by 8 bases, leaving 18 bases between them. The CDR3 region is CAGSAGGREAFF. CDR3 DNA sequence: TGCGCCGGGAGTGCAGGAGGCCGCGAAGCTTTCTTT.

The rearrangement links TRBV18 to TRBJ1-6, with 8 bases that match TRBD1. The length of the CDR3 is 15 residues. Germline V gene data show CDR1 as KGHSH and CDR2 as LQKENI. Trimming took 3 bases from V and 9 from J; bases not matched to a gene: 7. In DNA form, the CDR3 reads TGTGCCAGCTCACCCAATGGACAGGGAACTTCACCCCTCCACTTT. It encodes CASSPNGQGTSPLHF.

CDR3 in DNA: TGTGCCAGTAGTCCGCGGTTACTAGCGGGACACTACGAGCAGTACTTC. As protein: CASSPRLLAGHYEQYF. This sequence joins TRBV19 and TRBJ2-7; 10 bases map to TRBD2. CDR1 is LNHDA and CDR2 is SQIVND in the germline V gene (reference sequence). After removal of 5 bases from V and 3 bases from J, the junction contained 10 bases not matched to a gene. This CDR3 comprises 16 residues.

The chain recombines TRBV7-9 with TRBJ2-7; 7 bases agree with TRBD2. The length of the CDR3 is 15 residues. Germline V lookup: CDR1 SEHNR, CDR2 FQNEAQ (reference sequence). The trim removed 5 bases at V and 2 bases at J, leaving 9 bases unmatched. CDR3 coding DNA: TGTGCCAGCAGCCCCTTGGGGGGGTTAACCTACGAGCAGTACTTC. Its translation is CASSPLGGLTYEQYF.

The chain is built from TRBV7-8 and TRBJ2-7; D is uncertain. The CDR3 runs to 13 residues. The V gene lost 0 bases and the J gene lost 3 bases, with 6 bases spanning the gap. Germline values: CDR1 SGHVS, CDR2 FQNEAQ. The CDR3 reads CASSLAPGYEQYV. CDR3 sequence (DNA): TGTGCCAGCAGCTTAGCACCAGGCTACGAGCAGTACGTC.

CDR3 protein: CASSSGPGEFYGYTF. DNA of the CDR3: TGTGCCAGCAGTTCTGGCCCGGGGGAGTTCTATGGCTACACCTTC. The chain joins TRBV5-4 to TRBJ1-2, with D possibly TRBD1 on 5 matching bases. CDR1 and CDR2 (germline): SGHNT, YYREEE (reference sequence). The CDR3 loop spans 15 amino acids. Trimming left V 5 bases short and J 4 bases short, with 18 bases between.

J is TRBJ1-2 and V is TRBV2, with D maybe TRBD1 (5 bases). CDR3 length equals 15 residues. Looked up from germline, CDR1 is SNHLY and CDR2 is FYNNEI. V lost 6 bases and J lost 4, with 18 bases in between. The CDR3 nucleotides are TGTGCCAGCAGCGGCCGACAGACAATTGGCTATGGCTACACCTTC. Translating it yields CASSGRQTIGYGYTF. Using reference TRBV2 and TRBJ1-2 for the parts outside the CDR3, the full variable domain is EPEVTQTPSHQVTQMGQEVILRCVPISNHLYFYWYRQILGQKVEFLVSFYNNEISEKSEIFDDQFSVERPDGSNFTLKIRSTKLEDSAMYFCASSGRQTIGYGYTFGSGTRLTVV.

The rearrangement joins TRBV2 to TRBJ1-2; 9 bases match TRBD1. Per the germline V gene, CDR1 is SNHLY and CDR2 is FYNNEI. J lost 8 bases, V lost 5 bases, and 15 bases had no gene match. The CDR3 loop spans 16 amino acids. The CDR3 nucleotides read TGTGCCAGCAGTTCCGGGACAGGGTCATTCACTAAAGGCTACACCTTC. It codes for CASSSGTGSFTKGYTF.

The V and J genes are TRBV7-9 and TRBJ1-4; D is possibly TRBD1 (5 bases). V was trimmed by 1 base and J by 8 bases, leaving 11 bases between them. The CDR3 has 14 residues. The germline CDR1 and CDR2 sequences are SEHNR and FQNEAQ (reference sequence). The CDR3 DNA reads as TGTGCCAGCAGCTTAGGTCCCCGGGGGGAAAAACTGTTTTTT. As protein: CASSLGPRGEKLFF.